The next 27 T cell receptor beta chains were all read from a single sample in a study of tumor-infiltrating lymphocytes in primary liver carcinoma. The roughly 19-32 mg bulk tissue piece was not sorted before simultaneous RNA and DNA extraction. cDNA specific to TCR beta was made from roughly 500 ng of total RNA, with a constant-region primer employed for priming. Three nested multiplex PCR rounds, a slightly modified ARM-PCR method, built the TCR beta libraries. A C-beta reverse primer and TRBV1-TRBV30 forward primers served in each of the first two PCR rounds, at 9 to 11 cycles apiece. TCRdb recomputed calls from the multiplex PCR reads with MiXCR, one row per CDR3 protein. The repertoire includes 80,000 or so distinct CDR3 sequences, over 55% of them detected once, and about an eighth sits in the top ten. Sequenced sample: liver tumor tissue from sampling region 4. Subset reported: tumor region T4, right-lateral pole. The receptor source for this set is an older woman with primary liver carcinoma and hepatitis B virus infection.

The rearrangement uses TRBV5-6 and TRBJ2-1, with a possible D match to TRBD2 (6 bases). The length of the CDR3 is 15 residues. CDR1 and CDR2 from the germline V gene are SGHDT and YYEEEE. This CDR3 is CTGSLAGRPYNEQFF. The CDR3 DNA sequence: TGTACCGGCAGCTTGGCCGGGAGACCCTACAATGAGCAGTTCTTC.

This clonotype was seen a single time. The junction does not match germline at one end; this may be a read error. V and J are TRBV7-9 and TRBJ2-1; D possibly corresponds to TRBD2 (6 bases). The CDR3 is 17 amino acids. Per germline, CDR1 SEHNR and CDR2 FQNEAQ (reference sequence). The CDR3, as DNA: TGTGCCAGCGGCTTAGGGGTCCGGGGGAGTTCCTTCAATGAGCAGTTCTTC. Translated, it gives CASGLGVRGSSFNEQFF.

In regard to this clonotype: This sequence may be a read error, since a much larger clone differs from it by one base. The chain employs TRBV5-1 and TRBJ2-2, with TRBD2 matching 13 bases. Germline CDR1 reads SGHRS; CDR2 reads YFSETQ. The CDR3 is 16 amino acids. CDR3 sequence reads: CPSRRTGLAGTGELFF. In nucleotides, the CDR3 is TGCCCCAGCAGGCGTACGGGACTAGCGGGGACCGGGGAGCTGTTTTTT.

On this clonotype itself: A much larger clone lies a single base off, so this may be a read error. The V call is TRBV10-3, the J call TRBJ2-5; D is perhaps TRBD2 (7 bases). The CDR3 sequence is 15 residues long. CDR1 is ENHRY, CDR2 SYGVKD, per germline. CDR3 nucleotides: TGTGCCAACAGTGAAGCTGGGGGGGCCAGGCCGACCCAGTACTTC. Amino acids: CANSEAGGARPTQYF.

This clonotype has at least ten counts. The chain joins TRBV11-3 to TRBJ2-3; D is possibly TRBD2 (5 bases). V gave up 3 bases and J gave up 11 bases, with 21 bases separating them. The CDR3 covers 15 residues. The germline V gene encodes CDR1 SGHNT and CDR2 YENEEA. The CDR3 loop reads CASSLDPGGRGGQYF. The CDR3 DNA is TGTGCCAGCAGCTTGGATCCCGGCGGCCGAGGAGGGCAGTATTTT. Combining the CDR3 with reference TRBV11-3 and TRBJ2-3 gives the whole variable domain EAGVVQSPRYKIIEKKQPVAFWCNPISGHNTLYWYLQNLGQGPELLIRYENEEAVDDSQLPKDRFSAERLKGVDSTLKIQPAELGDSAVYLCASSLDPGGRGGQYFGPGTRLTVL.

CDR3: CASSAEQGGLAGGFYEQFF. The DNA of the CDR3 is TGTGCCAGCAGTGCCGAACAGGGGGGACTAGCGGGAGGATTCTATGAGCAGTTCTTC. V usage is TRBV11-3 and J usage is TRBJ2-1, with 15 bases matching TRBD2. Per the germline V gene, CDR1 is SGHNT and CDR2 is YENEEA. The CDR3 sequence is 19 residues long. Trimming took 6 bases from V and 8 from J; bases not matched to a gene: 17. The full variable domain, in which reference TRBV11-3 and TRBJ2-1 provide the parts outside the CDR3, is EAGVVQSPRYKIIEKKQPVAFWCNPISGHNTLYWYLQNLGQGPELLIRYENEEAVDDSQLPKDRFSAERLKGVDSTLKIQPAELGDSAVYLCASSAEQGGLAGGFYEQFFGPGTRLTVL.

This clonotype showed up many times. The chain recombines TRBV4-1 with TRBJ2-7; the D gene could be TRBD1 or TRBD2 (5 bases each). V was cut by 1 base and J by 2 bases, with 15 bases left in between. The CDR3 has 16 residues. Per germline, CDR1 MGHRA and CDR2 YSYEKL. The CDR3 protein is CASSQGYSGPTYEQYF. The CDR3 nucleotides read TGCGCCAGCAGCCAAGGGTATTCGGGACCCACCTACGAGCAGTACTTC.

This chain joins TRBV12-5 and TRBJ2-7; the match to TRBD1 covers 7 bases. Germline values: CDR1 LGHNT, CDR2 FRNRAP. The CDR3 is 13 residues long. Unmatched junction bases numbered 10, after V lost 10 bases and J lost 4 bases. DNA for the CDR3: TGTGCTAATGCCGTCGCCAGGGGGTACGAGCAGTACTTC. It yields the protein CANAVARGYEQYF.

In this sample, this clonotype turned up a few times. Just one base apart from a much larger clone, this may be a read error. J is TRBJ2-7 and V is TRBV28; 8 bases are shared with TRBD2. This CDR3 region has 14 residues. Per germline, CDR1 MDHEN and CDR2 SYDVKM. The CDR3 DNA is TGTGCCAGCAGCCAAAGCGGGAGTCCCTACGAGCGGTACTTC. Protein product: CASSQSGSPYERYF.

About this clonotype itself: Relative to the germline gene, one junction end is altered; a read error may explain this. This chain connects TRBV6-1 to TRBJ2-4; no reliable D call. CDR3 length equals 15 residues. CDR1 and CDR2 (germline): MNHNS, SASEGT. The CDR3 region is CASSEVGGSLNIRYF. CDR3 sequence (DNA): TGTGCCAGTAGTGAAGTCGGCGGAAGCTTGAACATTCGGTACTTC.

About this clonotype itself: Since a much larger clone is just one base distant, this may be a read error. The V and J genes are TRBV28 and TRBJ2-3, with a weak D call TRBD1 (6 bases). CDR1 and CDR2 (germline): MDHEN, SYDVKM. The CDR3 loop spans 16 amino acids. The CDR3 here is CTSSSRGGAGTDTQYF. The CDR3 DNA sequence: TGTACCAGCAGCTCCCGAGGGGGAGCCGGCACAGATACGCAGTATTTT.

In its sample, this clonotype was seen many times. The CDR3: CASSQEGTGSRTDTQYF. DNA for the CDR3: TGTGCCAGCAGCCAAGAGGGGACAGGGTCTCGCACAGATACGCAGTATTTT. The chain is built from TRBV4-2 and TRBJ2-3; 9 bases align to TRBD1. V lost 0 bases to trimming and J lost 1 base; unmatched junction nucleotides: 5. CDR1 and CDR2 (germline): LGHNA, YNFKEQ. The CDR3 loop spans 17 amino acids.

As for this clonotype: Likely a read error: the CDR3 ends without its conserved phenylalanine or tryptophan. The rearrangement joins TRBV20-1 to TRBJ2-1; 7 bases map to TRBD2. The J segment lost 10 bases and the V segment lost 4 bases, leaving 22 bases of the junction unmatched. The CDR3 has 17 residues. Germline assignment: CDR1 DFQATT and CDR2 SNEGSKA (reference sequence). The CDR3 region is CSAMSGQRGFHNGEQFL. In DNA, the CDR3 is TGCAGTGCTATGTCTGGCCAGCGGGGTTTCCACAATGGAGAGCAGTTCTTA.

In the case of this clonotype: Being one base from a much bigger clone, this may be a read error. The chain carries TRBV5-8 and TRBJ1-5; D ambiguous. This CDR3 region has 12 residues. Deletions cut 4 bases from V and 7 bases from J, with 9 bases between. Germline V lookup: CDR1 SGHTS, CDR2 YDEGEE. CDR3: CASSLAWQPQHF. The CDR3 nucleotides read TGTGCCAGCAGCCTGGCTTGGCAGCCCCAGCATTTT.

The chain links TRBV20-1 to TRBJ1-1, with D uncertain. There are 13 residues in the CDR3. Germline loops: CDR1 DFQATT, CDR2 SNEGSKA (reference sequence). V lost 0 bases, J lost 10 bases, and 15 bases lay in between. CDR3: CSARDQGPKIAFF. CDR3 coding DNA: TGCAGTGCTAGAGATCAAGGCCCCAAGATAGCTTTCTTT.

The V and J genes are TRBV6-5 and TRBJ1-4; 7 bases align to TRBD1. This CDR3 spans 16 amino acids. Germline CDR1 reads MNHEY; CDR2 reads SVGAGI. With 9 bases clipped from V and 7 bases from J, the junction kept 17 bases outside the gene matches. CDR3 in amino acids: CASSRRFGQAPEKLFF. The CDR3 DNA reads as TGTGCCAGTAGCCGAAGATTCGGACAGGCCCCTGAAAAACTGTTTTTT.

Concerning this clonotype: The junction departs from germline at one end; a sequencing error may be responsible. The V gene is TRBV11-2, the J gene TRBJ2-3; TRBD2 is a possible D gene (5 bases). CDR1 is SGHAT, CDR2 FQNNGV, per germline. This CDR3 contains 14 residues. The DNA of the CDR3 is TGTGCCAGCAGCTTAGATGGGAGCACTGATACTCAGTATTTT. It specifies CASSLDGSTDTQYF.

Worth noting for this clonotype: It is likely a read error, because the conserved phenylalanine at the end of the CDR3 is missing. The chain joins TRBV11-2 to TRBJ2-5, with D tentatively TRBD2 (5 bases). CDR3 length: 13 amino acids. The germline gives CDR1 SGHAT, CDR2 FQNNGV. The CDR3 region has the DNA TGTGCCAGCAGCAAGACGGGGTTAGAGACTCAGTACTCC. Translating gives CASSKTGLETQYS.

Comment on this clonotype: Possible read error: a much larger clone is one base away. V is TRBV24-1 and J is TRBJ2-1; 7 nucleotides agree with TRBD1. Per germline, CDR1 KGHDR and CDR2 SFDVKD. The length of the CDR3 is 15 residues. J was trimmed by 7 bases and V by 7 bases; bases with no gene match: 12. The CDR3 loop is CATSPTGSLRNEQFF. Written as DNA, the CDR3 is TGTGCCACCAGCCCGACAGGGAGCTTAAGGAATGAGCAGTTCTTC.

There are many counts of this clonotype. J is TRBJ1-1 and V is TRBV12-3 or TRBV12-4; D not resolved. This CDR3 contains 16 residues. With 6 bases removed from V and 0 bases from J, the gap between germline ends came to 17 bases. This CDR3 is CASSRRTGPLNTEAFF. The CDR3 DNA follows: TGTGCCAGCAGCCGACGGACTGGCCCTTTGAACACTGAAGCTTTCTTT.

By sample fraction, this clonotype is medium-sized. The chain combines TRBV29-1 with TRBJ2-1, with 8 bases aligning to TRBD2. The V gene's germline CDR1 is SQVTM and CDR2 ANQGSEA. The CDR3 totals 14 residues. The J segment lost 7 bases and the V segment lost 3 bases, leaving 8 bases of the junction unmatched. DNA for the CDR3: TGCAGCGTTGAGCCCAGCGGGAGTTTGAATGAGCAGTTCTTC. The encoded protein is CSVEPSGSLNEQFF.

The rearrangement joins TRBV11-3 to TRBJ2-5, with TRBD2 identical over 9 bases. CDR1 and CDR2 (germline): SGHNT, YENEEA. This CDR3 comprises 15 residues. For the CDR3, the DNA is TGTGCTAGCGGCTACGGGACTAGCAGGGGAGAGACCCAGTACTTC. This gives the protein CASGYGTSRGETQYF.

A few counts support this clonotype. A read error may be the cause here, since a much bigger clone is one base away. The rearrangement uses TRBV6-1 and TRBJ2-5, with D perhaps given as TRBD1 or TRBD2 (6 bases each). This CDR3 is built from 17 residues. The ends were cut back, 3 bases at V and 4 bases at J, with 21 bases in the middle. Germline V gene lookup returns CDR1 MNHNS and CDR2 SASEGT. Written as DNA, the CDR3 is TGTGCCAGCAGTGAGTTAGCTAGCGAGAGAGGGGGAGAGACCCAGTACTTC. This encodes CASSELASERGGETQYF.

A remark on this clonotype: This likely comes from a read error, as the CDR3 has no conserved phenylalanine or tryptophan at its end. The genes are TRBV6-1 and TRBJ2-1; 10 bases agree with TRBD2. This CDR3 contains 20 residues. Germline V gene data show CDR1 as MNHNS and CDR2 as SASEGT. The CDR3 reads CASSLRTSGTKLASYKEQFL. The CDR3 nucleotides are TGTGCCAGCAGCCTCCGGACTAGCGGTACGAAACTCGCCTCCTACAAAGAGCAGTTCTTA.

Remarks on this clonotype: This could be a read error, since a much larger clone is one nucleotide away. V gene TRBV7-9 combines with J gene TRBJ1-5, with a tentative D call TRBD1 (6 bases). The CDR3 loop spans 14 amino acids. V lost 5 bases and J lost 1, with 9 bases in between. In germline, CDR1 is SEHNR, CDR2 FQNEAQ (reference sequence). The CDR3 protein is CASSTGTSNQPQHF. The CDR3 DNA follows: TGTGCCAGCAGCACCGGGACAAGCAATCAGCCCCAGCATTTT.

In regard to this clonotype: Because the CDR3 is missing its conserved closing phenylalanine or tryptophan, this is likely a read error. The chain joins TRBV6-5 to TRBJ1-4; 8 bases are a match to TRBD1. The CDR3 is made up of 13 amino acids. V shed 6 bases, J shed 8 bases, and the junction held 5 bases outside the gene matches. Germline CDR1 reads MNHEY; CDR2 reads SVGAGI. This chain's CDR3 is CASSRDRGEKLFL. CDR3 DNA sequence: TGTGCCAGCAGCCGAGACAGGGGAGAAAAACTGTTTCTT.

V is TRBV9 and J is TRBJ2-1; 15 nucleotides line up with TRBD2. Unmatched junction bases numbered 4, after V lost 3 bases and J lost 15 bases. The CDR3 runs to 13 residues. Germline CDR1 reads SGDLS; CDR2 reads YYNGEE. As DNA, the CDR3 is TGTGCCAGCAGCGGGACTAGCGGGAGGGATGCGTTCTTC. Translating it yields CASSGTSGRDAFF.